The rows below give T cell receptor beta chains drawn from one sample of a study of T cell responses to AZD1222 COVID-19 vaccine. Here immunoSEQ multiplex PCR was the method, and the copy in TCRdb shows in-frame clones only, minus some. This table has about 200,000 clones, around 92% appearing once. The sequencing here drew on peripheral blood, taken on day 0 of AZD1222 vaccination. The receptor source for this set is an adult in good health. Both conserved end residues are part of each CDR3. The order of the fields is clone size, D gene, V gene, J gene, CDR3 protein, CDR3 DNA. A D gene is named only where the DNA matches it firmly. Clone size is shown for a subset of rows, as once, few, many or a class of expanded clone.

>.|.|TRBV19|TRBJ1-4
CASSSRQATNEKLFF
TGTGCCAGTAGTTCAAGACAGGCAACTAATGAAAAACTGTTTTTT
>.|TRBD1|TRBV30|TRBJ1-1
CALQGATEAFF
TGTGCCTTACAGGGGGCCACTGAAGCTTTCTTT
>once|TRBD2|TRBV3-1/TRBV3-2|TRBJ2-2
CASSQSSGGRTGELFF
TGTGCCAGCAGCCAGTCCAGCGGGGGGCGAACCGGGGAGCTGTTTTTT
>.|TRBD1|TRBV6-6|TRBJ1-6
CASSPLGQGTTPLHF
TGTGCCAGCAGCCCCCTCGGACAGGGGACTACACCCCTCCACTTT
>.|.|TRBV18|TRBJ2-3
CASSPPGRVTDTQYF
TGTGCCAGCTCACCCCCCGGCAGGGTAACAGATACGCAGTATTTT
>.|.|TRBV20-1|TRBJ1-1
CSASLARMNTEAFF
TGCAGTGCTAGTTTGGCCAGAATGAACACTGAAGCTTTCTTT
>.|.|TRBV10-3|TRBJ1-1
CAISQRGNTEAFF
TGTGCCATCAGCCAACGTGGAAACACTGAAGCTTTCTTT
>.|.|TRBV5-5|TRBJ2-7
CASSLAGTPIQYF
TGTGCCAGCAGCTTGGCTGGGACACCTATCCAGTACTTC
>.|TRBD1|TRBV18|TRBJ1-5
CASSLTTGGGNQPQHF
TGTGCCAGCTCACTAACGACAGGGGGAGGGAATCAGCCCCAGCATTTT
>.|TRBD2|TRBV2|TRBJ2-3
CASRDELAGVTDTQYF
TGTGCCAGCAGGGACGAGCTAGCGGGGGTCACAGATACGCAGTATTTT
>few|.|TRBV24-1|TRBJ1-2
CATSGGPGYGYTF
TGTGCCACCAGTGGGGGACCGGGCTATGGCTACACCTTC
>.|.|TRBV5-1|TRBJ2-2
CASSLRVTSTGELFF
TGCGCCAGCAGCTTGAGGGTTACATCTACCGGGGAGCTGTTTTTT
>.|.|TRBV19|TRBJ2-2
CASRSRTGELFF
TGTGCCAGTAGGAGTCGAACCGGGGAGCTGTTTTTT
>.|.|TRBV7-9|TRBJ2-3
CATAAGVGTDTQYF
TGTGCCACGGCGGCGGGCGTGGGGACAGATACGCAGTATTTT
>.|TRBD1|TRBV5-8|TRBJ1-5
CASSWTGGQPQHF
TGTGCCAGCAGCTGGACAGGAGGGCAGCCCCAGCATTTT
>once|.|TRBV19|TRBJ1-4
CASHPGTNEKLFF
TGTGCCAGTCACCCGGGAACTAATGAAAAACTGTTTTTT
>.|TRBD1|TRBV19|TRBJ1-2
CASSDRDRVKGYTF
TGTGCCAGTAGTGACCGGGACAGGGTAAAAGGCTACACCTTC
>few|TRBD1|TRBV6-5|TRBJ1-2
CASRRTTGAYGYTF
TGTGCCAGCAGGCGAACTACAGGGGCCTATGGCTACACCTTC
>few|TRBD1|TRBV6-6|TRBJ1-6
CASSPSRAGTGGLSPLHF
TGTGCCAGCAGTCCAAGTCGAGCCGGCACAGGGGGCCTTTCACCCCTCCACTTT
>.|TRBD2|TRBV3-1/TRBV3-2|TRBJ2-7
CASSPRTSGGREQYF
TGTGCCAGCAGCCCCCGAACTAGCGGGGGGCGCGAGCAGTACTTC